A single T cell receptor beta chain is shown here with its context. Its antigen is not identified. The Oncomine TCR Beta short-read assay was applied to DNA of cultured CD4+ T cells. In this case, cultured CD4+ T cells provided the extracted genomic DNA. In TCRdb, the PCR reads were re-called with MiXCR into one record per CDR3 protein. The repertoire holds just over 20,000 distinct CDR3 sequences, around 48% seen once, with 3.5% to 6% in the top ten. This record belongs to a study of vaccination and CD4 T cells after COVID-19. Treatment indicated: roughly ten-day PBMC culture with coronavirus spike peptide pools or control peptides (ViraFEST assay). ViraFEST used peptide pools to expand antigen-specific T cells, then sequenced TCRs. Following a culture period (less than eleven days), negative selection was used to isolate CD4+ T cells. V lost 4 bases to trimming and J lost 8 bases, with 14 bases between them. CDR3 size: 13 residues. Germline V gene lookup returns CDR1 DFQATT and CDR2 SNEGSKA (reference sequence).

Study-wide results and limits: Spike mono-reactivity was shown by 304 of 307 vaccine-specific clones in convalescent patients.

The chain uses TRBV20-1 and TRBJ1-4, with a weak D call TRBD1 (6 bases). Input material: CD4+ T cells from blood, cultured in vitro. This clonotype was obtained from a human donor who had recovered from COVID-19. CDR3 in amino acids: CSATRETGEKLFF. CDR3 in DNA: TGCAGTGCTACCAGGGAGACAGGAGAAAAACTGTTTTTT.